The 19 T cell receptor beta chains reported below all come from one sample, sequenced in a study of T cell repertoires in cytomegalovirus infection. From the reads, TCRdb called clonotypes with MiXCR, one entry per CDR3 protein. The repertoire holds 450,000 to 650,000 distinct CDR3 sequences, about 26% seen once, with less than 15% in the top ten. Sample: PBMCs. The receptors originated from a human donor in good health (CMV status not recorded). Some clones in this sample may be carry-over from other donors' samples.

This chain links TRBV10-3 with TRBJ2-3; possible D gene TRBD2, 6 bases. The CDR3 is 17 amino acids. Germline CDR1 reads ENHRY; CDR2 reads SYGVKD. The V and J ends lost 5 bases and 0 bases respectively, with 18 bases between them. Here the CDR3 DNA reads TGTGCCATCAGTTTGTCGAGTGGAAGCGGGAGCACAGATACGCAGTATTTT. It yields the protein CAISLSSGSGSTDTQYF.

V gene TRBV4-3 combines with J gene TRBJ2-2; D is possibly TRBD1 (6 bases). Germline lookup yields CDR1 LGHNA and CDR2 YSLEER. The CDR3 totals 15 residues. Trimming stripped 3 bases from V and 8 bases from J, with 16 bases between. CDR3 protein: CASSQDRATSGELFF. The CDR3 DNA reads TGCGCCAGCAGCCAGGACAGAGCCACTTCTGGGGAGCTGTTTTTT.

In its sample, this clonotype was seen a few times. This rearrangement joins TRBV7-2 to TRBJ2-7; D gene uncertain. The V gene's germline CDR1 is SGHTA and CDR2 FQGNSA. CDR3 size: 12 residues. Trimming shortened V by 3 bases and J by 3 bases, and 6 bases separated the two germline ends. The CDR3 DNA reads as TGTGCCAGCAGCTTTAACGGCTACGAGCAGTACGTC. Translation: CASSFNGYEQYV.

The CDR3 region has the DNA TGCAGTGCCCGAAGGACAGGGGGTGCCTACGAGCAGTACTTC. This codes for CSARRTGGAYEQYF. J is TRBJ2-7 and V is TRBV20-1; 10 nucleotides align to TRBD1. The CDR3 totals 14 residues. Unmatched junction bases numbered 7, after V lost 6 bases and J lost 2 bases. Germline assignment: CDR1 DFQATT and CDR2 SNEGSKA (reference sequence).

The chain carries TRBV19 and TRBJ2-2; no definite D call. Germline V gene data show CDR1 as LNHDA and CDR2 as SQIVND (reference sequence). Trimming stripped 1 base from V and 6 bases from J, with 9 bases between. The CDR3 spans 14 residues. This CDR3 is CASSIALEAGELFF. As DNA, the CDR3 is TGTGCCAGTAGTATAGCCCTCGAGGCCGGGGAGCTGTTTTTT. The full variable domain, its missing parts supplied by reference TRBV19 and TRBJ2-2, is DGGITQSPKYLFRKEGQNVTLSCEQNLNHDAMYWYRQDPGQGLRLIYYSQIVNDFQKGDIAEGYSVSREKKESFPLTVTSAQKNPTAFYLCASSIALEAGELFFGEGSRLTVL.

Points on this clonotype: The junction shows a germline mismatch at one end, possibly a read error. The chain carries TRBV4-1 and TRBJ2-1; tentative D call: TRBD1 (6 bases). Per the germline V gene, CDR1 is MGHRA and CDR2 is YSYEKL. The CDR3 loop spans 16 amino acids. The CDR3 reads CASSQDPQGDYNEQFF. The CDR3 DNA follows: TGTGCCAGCAGCCAAGATCCACAGGGAGATTACAATGAGCAGTTCTTC.

In this sample, this clonotype turned up a few times. The chain uses TRBV6-1 and TRBJ2-7, with TRBD1 matching 7 bases. The CDR3 spans 14 residues. Germline V lookup: CDR1 MNHNS, CDR2 SASEGT. V lost 10 bases to trimming and J lost 0 bases; unmatched junction nucleotides: 9. The CDR3 bases are TGTGCCACGTCAACAGGGGCCCACTCCTACGAGCAGTACGTC. As protein: CATSTGAHSYEQYV.

This chain links TRBV28 with TRBJ2-1; the match to TRBD1 covers 7 bases. Germline loops: CDR1 MDHEN, CDR2 SYDVKM. This CDR3 is built from 16 residues. After removal of 6 bases from V and 3 bases from J, the junction contained 11 bases not matched to a gene. The chain's CDR3 is CASSPRQGRGYNEQFF. CDR3 sequence (DNA): TGTGCCAGCAGCCCTCGACAGGGCCGGGGCTACAATGAGCAGTTCTTC.

This clonotype occurred many times. This chain uses TRBV7-2 with TRBJ1-1; maybe TRBD1 (6 bases). Trimming left V 5 bases short and J 1 base short, with 11 bases between. CDR3 length equals 14 residues. Germline V CDR1 and CDR2: SGHTA, FQGNSA. This CDR3 reads CASSTQTGNTEAFF. The CDR3, as DNA: TGTGCCAGCAGCACCCAGACAGGGAACACTGAAGCTTTCTTT. Drawing the rest from reference TRBV7-2 and TRBJ1-1, the complete variable domain is GAGVSQSPSNKVTEKGKDVELRCDPISGHTALYWYRQSLGQGLEFLIYFQGNSAPDKSGLPSDRFSAERTGGSVSTLTIQRTQQEDSAVYLCASSTQTGNTEAFFGQGTRLTVV.

This clonotype has more than one count but fewer than ten. This rearrangement joins TRBV7-3 to TRBJ2-1; unclear D gene. This CDR3 is 14 amino acids long. Between the trimmed V and J ends, which lost 4 bases and 6 bases, there was a span of 13 bases. Germline V CDR1 and CDR2: SGHTA, FQGTGA. The chain's CDR3 is CASSSGQYSNEQFF. As DNA, the CDR3 is TGTGCCAGCAGCTCGGGTCAGTACTCCAATGAGCAGTTCTTC.

The CDR3 spells CASSIGQGSYEQYV. CDR3 sequence (DNA): TGTGCCAGTAGTATTGGGCAGGGAAGCTACGAGCAGTACGTC. The rearrangement joins TRBV19 to TRBJ2-7, with D possibly TRBD1 on 5 matching bases. This CDR3 has 14 residues. Germline V CDR1 and CDR2: LNHDA, SQIVND (reference sequence). V was trimmed by 3 bases and J by 3 bases, leaving 12 bases between them.

This clonotype was observed many times. The chain couples TRBV7-8 to TRBJ2-5; possibly TRBD2 for D (5 bases). V was pared by 2 bases and J by 7 bases, with 23 bases between. CDR3 length: 17 residues. Looked up from germline, CDR1 is SGHVS and CDR2 is FQNEAQ. This CDR3 is CASSLNFQAPVGGTQYF. In nucleotides, the CDR3 is TGTGCCAGCAGCTTAAACTTTCAGGCTCCCGTTGGAGGGACCCAGTACTTC.

The V and J genes are TRBV7-9 and TRBJ2-3, with TRBD1 identical over 9 bases. Trimming cost V 5 bases and J 2 bases; bases outside gene matches: 5. The CDR3 contains 15 residues. The germline CDR1 and CDR2 sequences are SEHNR and FQNEAQ (reference sequence). In nucleotides, the CDR3 is TGTGCCAGCAGCGTCGGGGACAGGGACACAGATACGCAGTATTTT. Translated: CASSVGDRDTDTQYF.

The rearrangement uses TRBV6-5 and TRBJ1-4, with D uncertain. The CDR3 length is 15 residues. V was pared by 0 bases and J by 5 bases, with 10 bases between. The germline gives CDR1 MNHEY, CDR2 SVGAGI. CDR3 sequence reads: CASSYSWSTNEKLFF. The DNA for the CDR3 is TGTGCCAGCAGTTACTCCTGGTCCACAAATGAAAAACTGTTTTTT.

This clonotype turned up a few times. The chain is built from TRBV7-2 and TRBJ2-3, with D hard to call. V was cut by 2 bases and J by 6 bases, with 6 bases left in between. The CDR3 length is 12 residues. Germline values: CDR1 SGHTA, CDR2 FQGNSA. CDR3 region: CASSLSFDTQYF. The CDR3 DNA reads TGTGCCAGCAGCTTATCATTCGATACGCAGTATTTT.

The J gene is TRBJ2-6, the V gene TRBV20-1; weak D call: TRBD2 (6 bases). The germline V gene encodes CDR1 DFQATT and CDR2 SNEGSKA (reference sequence). The germline V and J ends were trimmed by 3 bases and 0 bases, with 12 bases remaining between them. The CDR3 length is 16 residues. CDR3 residues: CSARGGGISGANVLTF. CDR3 coding DNA: TGCAGTGCTAGGGGCGGAGGGATCTCTGGGGCCAACGTCCTGACTTTC.

V is TRBV28 and J is TRBJ1-4; weak D call: TRBD1 (5 bases). CDR1 and CDR2 from the germline V gene are MDHEN and SYDVKM. V was cut by 8 bases and J by 5 bases, with 9 bases left in between. The length of the CDR3 is 12 residues. The CDR3 here is CASADSNEKLFF. CDR3 nucleotide sequence: TGTGCCAGCGCAGACAGCAATGAAAAACTGTTTTTT.

The genes are TRBV24-1 and TRBJ2-3; tentatively, D is TRBD2 (5 bases). V was shortened by 0 bases and J by 0 bases, with 9 bases between the two germline ends. This CDR3 is built from 16 residues. Germline-derived CDR1 and CDR2 are KGHDR and SFDVKD. CDR3 amino acids: CATSDLVGGSTDTQYF. CDR3 bases: TGTGCCACCAGTGATTTGGTTGGCGGGAGCACAGATACGCAGTATTTT.

A few counts support this clonotype. The V and J genes are TRBV20-1 and TRBJ1-2; tentatively, D is TRBD1 (6 bases). The CDR3 is 15 amino acids. Trimming took off 5 bases at V and 1 base at J, with 17 bases between the two ends. The germline CDR1 and CDR2 sequences are DFQATT and SNEGSKA (reference sequence). CDR3: CSASPGTSLNYGYTF. The DNA of the CDR3 is TGCAGTGCTTCTCCCGGGACATCACTTAACTATGGCTACACCTTC.